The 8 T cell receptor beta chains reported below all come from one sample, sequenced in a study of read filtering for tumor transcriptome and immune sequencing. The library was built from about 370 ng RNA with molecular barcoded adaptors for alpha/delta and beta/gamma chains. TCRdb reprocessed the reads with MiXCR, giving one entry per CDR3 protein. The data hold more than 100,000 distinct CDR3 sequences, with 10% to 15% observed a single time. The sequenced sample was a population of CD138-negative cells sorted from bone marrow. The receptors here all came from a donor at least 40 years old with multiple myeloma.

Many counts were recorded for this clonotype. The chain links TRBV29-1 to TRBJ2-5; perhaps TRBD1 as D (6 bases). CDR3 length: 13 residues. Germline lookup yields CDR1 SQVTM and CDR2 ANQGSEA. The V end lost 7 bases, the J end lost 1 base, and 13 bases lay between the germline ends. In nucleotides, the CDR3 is TGCAGCGGCACCAGGGGTGGCCAAGAGACCCAGTACTTC. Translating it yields CSGTRGGQETQYF.

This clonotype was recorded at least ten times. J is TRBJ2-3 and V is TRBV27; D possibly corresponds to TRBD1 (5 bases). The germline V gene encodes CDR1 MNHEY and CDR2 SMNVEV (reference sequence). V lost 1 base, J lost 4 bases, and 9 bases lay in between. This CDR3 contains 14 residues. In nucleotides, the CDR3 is TGTGCCAGCAGTTTATTCAGGGCAGCAGATACGCAGTATTTT. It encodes CASSLFRAADTQYF.

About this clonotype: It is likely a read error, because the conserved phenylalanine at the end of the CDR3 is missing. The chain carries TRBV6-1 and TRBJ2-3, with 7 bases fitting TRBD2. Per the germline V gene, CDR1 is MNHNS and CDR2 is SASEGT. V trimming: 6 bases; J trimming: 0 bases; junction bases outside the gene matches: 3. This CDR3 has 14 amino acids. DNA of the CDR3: TGTGCCAGCAGGATTAGCGGGAGCACAGATACGCAGTATTCT. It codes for CASRISGSTDTQYS.

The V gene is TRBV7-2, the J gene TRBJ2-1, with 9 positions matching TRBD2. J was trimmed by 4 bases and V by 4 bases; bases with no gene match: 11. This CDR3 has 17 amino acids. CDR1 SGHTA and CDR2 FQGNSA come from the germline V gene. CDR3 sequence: CASSSPGGSGGYNEQFF. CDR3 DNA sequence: TGTGCCAGCAGCTCCCCGGGGGGTAGCGGGGGTTACAATGAGCAGTTCTTC.

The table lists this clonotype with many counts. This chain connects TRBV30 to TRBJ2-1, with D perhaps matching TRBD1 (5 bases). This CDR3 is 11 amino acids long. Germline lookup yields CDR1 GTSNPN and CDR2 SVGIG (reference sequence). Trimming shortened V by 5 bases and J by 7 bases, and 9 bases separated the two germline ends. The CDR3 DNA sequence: TGTGCCTGGTCCGCAGGGAATGAGCAGTTCTTC. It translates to CAWSAGNEQFF.

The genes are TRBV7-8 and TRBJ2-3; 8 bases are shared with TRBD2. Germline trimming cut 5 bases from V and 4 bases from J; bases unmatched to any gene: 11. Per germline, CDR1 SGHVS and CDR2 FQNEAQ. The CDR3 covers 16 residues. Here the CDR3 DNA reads TGTGCCAGCAGCCCGATTAGCGGGATGTCAGCAGATACGCAGTATTTT. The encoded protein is CASSPISGMSADTQYF.

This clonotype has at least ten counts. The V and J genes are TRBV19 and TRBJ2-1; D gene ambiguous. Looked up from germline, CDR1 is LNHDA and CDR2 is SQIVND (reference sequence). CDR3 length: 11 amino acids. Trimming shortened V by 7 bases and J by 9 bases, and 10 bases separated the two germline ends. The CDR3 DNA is TGTGCCAGTACCCTAAAGGGTGAGCAGTTCTTC. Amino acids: CASTLKGEQFF.

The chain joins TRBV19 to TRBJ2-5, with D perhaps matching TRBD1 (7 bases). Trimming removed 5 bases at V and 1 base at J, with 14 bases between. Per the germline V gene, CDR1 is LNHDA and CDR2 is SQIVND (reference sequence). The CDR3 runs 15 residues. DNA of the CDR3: TGTGCCAGTAGTGCGGACAGGACTACCCAAGAGACCCAGTACTTC. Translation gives CASSADRTTQETQYF.